The present T cell receptor beta chain was sequenced within a study of T cells in Graves' hyperthyroidism and ophthalmopathy. Study at large: Prior to any treatment, at the point of initial diagnosis, peripheral blood was collected.

This clonotype was seen repeatedly, ten times or more. RNA transcripts gave rise to amplified TCR beta CDR3 regions. TCR CDR3 regions were first amplified by RT-PCR with HTBI primers. TCRdb redid the calling of the multiplex PCR reads with MiXCR, one entry per CDR3 protein. Of around 180,000 distinct CDR3 sequences detected, about 18% appear once; the ten largest clones hold 29%. The CDR3 has 14 amino acids. V was shortened by 2 bases and J by 3 bases, with 10 bases between the two germline ends. Germline loops: CDR1 LNHDA, CDR2 SQIVND (reference sequence). The sequence came from a woman in her fifties or sixties with Graves' hyperthyroidism. The chain uses TRBV19 and TRBJ1-1, with D perhaps TRBD1 (5 bases). Sequenced sample: blood. The CDR3 loop reads CASSIWQGDTEAFF. The CDR3 DNA follows: TGTGCCAGTAGTATATGGCAGGGCGACACTGAAGCTTTCTTT.